One T cell receptor (beta chain) is described in this entry. Its target is not known. Sequenced patients had shown CD8+CD57+ cell expansion by flow cytometry. The sample originates from a study of CD8+CD57+ T cells in acquired aplastic anemia. About the research overall: Each DNA sample taken from sorted CD4+ and CD8+ cells came to roughly 3.5 ug on average.

Germline lookup yields CDR1 SGHDN and CDR2 FVKESK. With 1 base clipped from V and 12 bases from J, the junction kept 2 bases outside the gene matches. This CDR3 is built from 12 residues. CDR3 and TCR beta VDJ profiling relied on a genomic DNA template. TCRdb called the reads again in MiXCR, with one record for every CDR3 protein. The table shows 150,000 to 200,000 distinct CDR3 sequences, with around 60% occurring only once. General study points: Both patients and controls carried the same twenty-nine CD8+ CDR3 sequences. The CD8+ Simpson's diversity of patients and controls was not significantly different.

The sequencing input was sorted CD4+, CD8+, or CD8+CD57+ T cells (not recorded which) from PBMCs. The chain has TRBV14 and TRBJ2-1; 8 bases align to TRBD1. The sequence derives from a human donor with aplastic anemia. The CDR3 loop reads CASSQGTGMQFF. CDR3 in DNA: TGTGCCAGCAGCCAAGGGACAGGGATGCAGTTCTTC.